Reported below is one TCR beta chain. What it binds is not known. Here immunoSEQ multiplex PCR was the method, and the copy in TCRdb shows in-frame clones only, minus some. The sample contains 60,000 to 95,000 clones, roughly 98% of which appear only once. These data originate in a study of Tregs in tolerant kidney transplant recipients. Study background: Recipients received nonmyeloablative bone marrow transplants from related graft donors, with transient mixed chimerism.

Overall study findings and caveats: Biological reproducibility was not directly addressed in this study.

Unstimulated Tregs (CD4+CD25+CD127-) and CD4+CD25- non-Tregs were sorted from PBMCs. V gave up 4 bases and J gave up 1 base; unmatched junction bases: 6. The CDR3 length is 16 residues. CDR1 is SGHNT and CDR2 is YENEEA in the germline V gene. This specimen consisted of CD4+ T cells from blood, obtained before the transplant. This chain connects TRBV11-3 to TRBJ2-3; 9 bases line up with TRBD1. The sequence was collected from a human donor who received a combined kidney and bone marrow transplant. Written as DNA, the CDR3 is TGTGCCAGCAGCTACCCCCGGACAGGGGGCACAGATACGCAGTATTTT. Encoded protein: CASSYPRTGGTDTQYF.